Below are 32 T cell receptor beta chains sequenced from a single sample in a study of blood T cells in healthy people across ages. The authors ran a second PCR of roughly 7 to 11 cycles using a sample-barcoded 5' primer and a J-beta primer mix. In TCRdb, the 5' RACE reads were re-called with MiXCR into one record per CDR3 protein. The table has roughly 860,000 distinct CDR3 sequences, approximately 59% seen once. Sequences were obtained from blood. These receptors were obtained from a man aged 25 to 45 in good health.

This chain connects TRBV7-2 to TRBJ2-1; a weak D match, TRBD1 (6 bases). The CDR3 length is 19 residues. Between the trimmed V and J ends, which lost 1 base and 0 bases, there was a span of 19 bases. Germline-derived CDR1 and CDR2 are SGHTA and FQGNSA. The DNA for the CDR3 is TGTGCCAGCAGCTTAGGTCAGGGGCTTCCTTCAAGCTCCTACAATGAGCAGTTCTTC. This sequence encodes CASSLGQGLPSSSYNEQFF.

V usage is TRBV9 and J usage is TRBJ2-7, with TRBD2 matching over 7 bases. The CDR3 covers 15 residues. The V gene's germline CDR1 is SGDLS and CDR2 YYNGEE. V dropped 0 bases and J dropped 3; count of bases not matched to a gene: 6. CDR3 in amino acids: CASSVAGAGFYEQYF. The CDR3, as DNA: TGTGCCAGCAGCGTAGCTGGAGCGGGGTTCTACGAGCAGTACTTC.

This clonotype was detected once. The chain uses TRBV12-3 or TRBV12-4 and TRBJ2-3, with D perhaps TRBD1 or TRBD2 (5 bases each). This CDR3 spans 15 amino acids. With 5 bases removed from V and 1 base from J, the gap between germline ends came to 13 bases. The CDR3 coding sequence is TGTGCCAGCAGTCCCAGGGACGTAGGCACAGATACGCAGTATTTT. Amino acids: CASSPRDVGTDTQYF.

To note about this clonotype: One end of the junction varies from germline; a read error may be responsible. This chain uses TRBV9 with TRBJ2-1, with D perhaps assigned TRBD1 or TRBD2 (6 bases each). CDR3 length: 15 residues. CDR1 is SGDLS and CDR2 is YYNGEE in the germline V gene. The CDR3 spells CASSPRGLSYSEQFF. The CDR3 nucleotides are TGTGCCAGCAGCCCCCGGGGGCTCTCCTACAGTGAGCAGTTCTTC.

The chain links TRBV2 to TRBJ2-7, with 8 nucleotides matching TRBD1. This CDR3 has 13 residues. Trimming at V came to 7 bases and at J to 5 bases, leaving 7 bases not matched to a gene. Germline V gene data show CDR1 as SNHLY and CDR2 as FYNNEI. The CDR3 DNA reads TGTGCCAGCATCCGGAACAGGGGGGACGAGCAGTACTTC. It translates to CASIRNRGDEQYF.

The rearrangement links TRBV7-6 to TRBJ1-1; 8 positions match TRBD1. CDR3 length equals 15 residues. The trim removed 1 base at V and 5 bases at J, leaving 6 bases unmatched. From germline, CDR1 is SGHVS and CDR2 FNYEAQ. CDR3 sequence reads: CASSLGWTGRTEAFF. The CDR3 DNA is TGTGCCAGCAGCTTAGGATGGACAGGGAGGACTGAAGCTTTCTTT.

This clonotype occurred a few times. V usage is TRBV12-3 or TRBV12-4 and J usage is TRBJ2-7; 9 bases are shared with TRBD1. The CDR3 sequence is 15 residues long. Losses at the gene ends were 3 bases for V and 3 bases for J; bases not matched to a gene: 6. CDR3 amino acids: CASSLVGQGFYEQYF. In nucleotides, the CDR3 is TGTGCCAGCAGTTTGGTGGGACAGGGCTTCTACGAGCAGTACTTC.

The table lists this clonotype with a few counts. This chain links TRBV20-1 with TRBJ2-1; 9 bases line up with TRBD2. CDR1 is DFQATT and CDR2 is SNEGSKA in the germline V gene (reference sequence). V gave up 0 bases and J gave up 8 bases; unmatched junction bases: 5. The CDR3 totals 14 residues. The CDR3 bases are TGCAGTGCTAGAGATCTGGCGGGGGGGCATGAGCAGTTCTTC. The encoded protein is CSARDLAGGHEQFF.

This clonotype was picked up one time. The chain uses TRBV2 and TRBJ2-7; TRBD2 matches 8 bases. Germline CDR1 SNHLY, CDR2 FYNNEI. With 9 bases clipped from V and 0 bases from J, the junction kept 4 bases outside the gene matches. This CDR3 comprises 13 residues. CDR3 DNA: TGTGCCAGTGAGCGGGGGCTCTCCTACGAGCAGTACTTC. Protein: CASERGLSYEQYF.

The chain joins TRBV20-1 to TRBJ2-3, with D unclear. V was clipped by 6 bases and J by 9 bases, with 22 bases between them. Germline CDR1 reads DFQATT; CDR2 reads SNEGSKA (reference sequence). The CDR3 covers 14 residues. CDR3 DNA sequence: TGCAGTGCCCCCCCCCTGGCTGTGCGGCGAACGCAGTATTTT. This sequence encodes CSAPPLAVRRTQYF.

This clonotype was picked up one time. At one end the junction does not follow the germline gene, possibly because of a read error. The chain is built from TRBV29-1 and TRBJ2-2; D possibly matches TRBD1 or TRBD2 (6 bases each). Germline assignment: CDR1 SQVTM and CDR2 ANQGSEA. This CDR3 has 14 amino acids. This CDR3 reads CSVRGQANTGELFF. The DNA of the CDR3 is TGCAGCGTCCGGGGGCAGGCAAACACCGGGGAACTGTTTTTT.

Only one count was recorded for this clonotype. The chain joins TRBV5-1 to TRBJ2-4; no definite D call. The last part of the DNA fits TRBJ2-7 better; the J call may be wrong. Germline lookup yields CDR1 SGHRS and CDR2 YFSETQ. The CDR3 sequence is 14 residues long. The CDR3 loop reads CASSLAYQSYEQYF. The CDR3, as DNA: TGCGCCAGCAGCTTGGCTTATCAGTCGTACGAGCAGTACTTC.

The sample holds a few counts of this clonotype. The genes are TRBV28 and TRBJ2-2; TRBD1 aligns across 7 bases. This CDR3 is 14 amino acids long. Germline V CDR1 and CDR2: MDHEN, SYDVKM. V dropped 7 bases and J dropped 4; count of bases not matched to a gene: 6. CDR3: CASTPGQLTGELFF. DNA of the CDR3: TGTGCCAGCACACCGGGACAGCTCACCGGGGAGCTGTTTTTT.

This clonotype was counted a single time. The rearrangement links TRBV7-3 to TRBJ2-5; D gene ambiguous. CDR3 length: 13 residues. The V end lost 1 base, the J end lost 7 bases, and 10 bases lay between the germline ends. Per germline, CDR1 SGHTA and CDR2 FQGTGA. The CDR3 sequence is CASSLSPAGTQYF. In DNA form, the CDR3 reads TGTGCCAGCAGCTTAAGCCCCGCCGGGACCCAGTACTTC.

The chain employs TRBV3-1 and TRBJ2-1, with TRBD2 identical over 9 bases. V gave up 1 base and J gave up 12 bases; unmatched junction bases: 10. Germline assignment: CDR1 LGHDT and CDR2 YNNKEL (reference sequence). The CDR3 is made up of 15 amino acids. CDR3 protein: CASSQVAGAPQGQFF. The CDR3 DNA reads as TGTGCCAGCAGCCAAGTAGCGGGGGCCCCTCAGGGGCAGTTCTTC.

The chain joins TRBV9 to TRBJ2-5; D is possibly TRBD2 (6 bases). Germline CDR1 reads SGDLS; CDR2 reads YYNGEE. The CDR3 is 15 residues long. Trimming stripped 1 base from V and 0 bases from J, with 10 bases between. CDR3 region: CASSVSLANQETQYF. CDR3 sequence (DNA): TGTGCCAGCAGCGTAAGCCTAGCGAACCAAGAGACCCAGTACTTC.

This clonotype was counted a few times. CDR3 protein: CASSQEGRGYEQYF. The CDR3 nucleotides are TGCGCCAGCAGCCAAGAGGGCAGGGGATACGAGCAGTACTTC. The V and J genes are TRBV4-3 and TRBJ2-7, with a weak D call TRBD1 (6 bases). Trimming removed 0 bases at V and 4 bases at J, with 10 bases between. In germline, CDR1 is LGHNA, CDR2 YSLEER. The CDR3 has 14 residues.

The V call is TRBV6-2 or TRBV6-3, the J call TRBJ1-5; TRBD1 aligns across 10 bases. V trimming: 6 bases; J trimming: 3 bases; junction bases outside the gene matches: 2. Looked up from germline, CDR1 is MNHEY and CDR2 is SVGEGT. The CDR3 runs to 14 residues. Here the CDR3 reads CASRGTGVNQPQHF. CDR3 in DNA: TGTGCCAGCAGAGGGACAGGGGTCAATCAGCCCCAGCATTTT.

The chain links TRBV5-1 to TRBJ2-7, with D tentatively TRBD2 (6 bases). Looked up from germline, CDR1 is SGHRS and CDR2 is YFSETQ. The V end was cut by 3 bases, the J end by 3 bases, with 10 bases between. This CDR3 has 13 residues. The CDR3 reads CASSSAGNYEQYF. The CDR3 coding sequence is TGCGCCAGCAGCTCCGCGGGGAACTACGAGCAGTACTTC.

A word on this clonotype: The junction does not match germline at one end; this may be a read error. The chain couples TRBV12-3 or TRBV12-4 to TRBJ2-3; D uncertain. The CDR3 runs 12 residues. The CDR3 is CASRLEADTQYF. For the CDR3, the DNA is TGTGCCAGCAGATTAGAGGCAGATACGCAGTATTTT.

The chain joins TRBV28 to TRBJ2-7, with D possibly matching TRBD1 (6 bases). Germline-derived CDR1 and CDR2 are MDHEN and SYDVKM. Between the trimmed V and J ends, which lost 8 bases and 1 base, there was a span of 18 bases. This CDR3 comprises 15 residues. The CDR3 region is CASLGTTGLSYEQYF. The CDR3 coding sequence is TGTGCCAGCTTGGGGACGACAGGCTTGTCCTACGAGCAGTACTTC.

The chain joins TRBV27 to TRBJ2-7; 9 bases align to TRBD1. V shed 3 bases and J 3 bases; nucleotides not matched to a gene: 18. CDR3 length equals 19 residues. CDR1 MNHEY and CDR2 SMNVEV come from the germline V gene (reference sequence). The CDR3 here is CASSFLLHSGTGPSYEQYF. DNA of the CDR3: TGTGCCAGCAGTTTCCTCCTCCATTCCGGGACAGGGCCTAGCTACGAGCAGTACTTC.

The rearrangement links TRBV7-2 to TRBJ1-6; D is unclear. The length of the CDR3 is 15 residues. Germline V lookup: CDR1 SGHTA, CDR2 FQGNSA. V was trimmed by 1 base and J by 10 bases, leaving 14 bases between them. The CDR3 bases are TGTGCCAGCAGCTTAGTAGAGGCAGGAACCTCACCCCTCCACTTT. Translating it yields CASSLVEAGTSPLHF.

The rearrangement joins TRBV5-5 to TRBJ1-1, with 8 bases identical to TRBD1. Germline CDR1 and CDR2: SGHKS and YYEKEE (reference sequence). The V segment lost 4 bases and the J segment 10 bases; nucleotides outside the gene matches: 15. There are 15 residues in the CDR3. The CDR3 nucleotides are TGTGCCAGCAGCAGCTTACCGGGACAGGTGGGGAGAGCTTTCTTT. Translated: CASSSLPGQVGRAFF. Full variable domain (remainder filled in from reference TRBV5-5 and TRBJ1-1): DAGVTQSPTHLIKTRGQQVTLRCSPISGHKSVSWYQQVLGQGPQFIFQYYEKEERGRGNFPDRFSARQFPNYSSELNVNALLLGDSALYLCASSSLPGQVGRAFFGQGTRLTVV.

CDR3 loop: CASSVDHGLYNEQFF. CDR3 nucleotide sequence: TGTGCCAGCAGCGTAGATCACGGGCTCTACAATGAGCAGTTCTTC. The chain employs TRBV9 and TRBJ2-1, with D hard to call. Germline V gene lookup returns CDR1 SGDLS and CDR2 YYNGEE. V lost 0 bases and J 3 bases, leaving 10 bases between the germline ends. The CDR3 extends over 15 amino acids. The entire variable domain, with the rest obtained from reference TRBV9 and TRBJ2-1, is as follows: DSGVTQTPKHLITATGQRVTLRCSPRSGDLSVYWYQQSLDQGLQFLIQYYNGEERAKGNILERFSAQQFPDLHSELNLSSLELGDSALYFCASSVDHGLYNEQFFGPGTRLTVL.

V is TRBV30 and J is TRBJ2-5; D is undetermined. Trimming took 0 bases from V and 2 from J, leaving 7 bases between them. Per the germline V gene, CDR1 is GTSNPN and CDR2 is SVGIG (reference sequence). The CDR3 length is 13 residues. Here the CDR3 reads CAWSVRVQETQYF. The CDR3 bases are TGTGCCTGGAGTGTACGGGTGCAAGAGACCCAGTACTTC. Combining the CDR3 with reference TRBV30 and TRBJ2-5 gives the whole variable domain SQTIHQWPATLVQPVGSPLSLECTVEGTSNPNLYWYRQAAGRGLQLLFYSVGIGQISSEVPQNLSASRPQDRQFILSSKKLLLSDSGFYLCAWSVRVQETQYFGPGTRLLVL.

This clonotype appeared once. V and J are TRBV20-1 and TRBJ2-7; D is ambiguous. From germline, CDR1 is DFQATT and CDR2 SNEGSKA (reference sequence). There are 14 residues in the CDR3. Trimming removed 2 bases at V and 6 bases at J, with 17 bases between. CDR3 residues: CSARPPQSSLEQYF. The CDR3 DNA is TGCAGTGCTAGACCCCCACAGAGTTCGCTCGAGCAGTACTTC.

This clonotype was recorded a few times. The genes are TRBV7-2 and TRBJ2-7; either TRBD1 or TRBD2 may fit D (6 bases each). Trimming removed 2 bases at V and 7 bases at J, with 21 bases between. The CDR3 sequence is 16 residues long. Germline CDR1 reads SGHTA; CDR2 reads FQGNSA. CDR3 residues: CASSLHLGGSTGEQYF. The CDR3 DNA sequence: TGTGCCAGCAGCTTACATTTGGGGGGCTCCACGGGGGAGCAGTACTTC. Full variable domain (outside the CDR3, taken from reference TRBV7-2 and TRBJ2-7): GAGVSQSPSNKVTEKGKDVELRCDPISGHTALYWYRQSLGQGLEFLIYFQGNSAPDKSGLPSDRFSAERTGGSVSTLTIQRTQQEDSAVYLCASSLHLGGSTGEQYFGPGTRLTVT.

The rearrangement links TRBV12-3 or TRBV12-4 to TRBJ2-1, with D possibly called TRBD1 or TRBD2 (5 bases each). V lost 6 bases and J 8 bases, leaving 17 bases between the germline ends. This CDR3 comprises 14 residues. In DNA form, the CDR3 reads TGTGCCAGCAGGCCTGGGTGGGTGGGGGATGAGCAGTTCTTC. Residues: CASRPGWVGDEQFF.

This clonotype appeared a few times. J is TRBJ2-3 and V is TRBV20-1; tentative D call: TRBD2 (5 bases). The CDR3 covers 15 residues. The V gene's germline CDR1 is DFQATT and CDR2 SNEGSKA (reference sequence). Trimming took off 0 bases at V and 4 bases at J, with 14 bases between the two ends. The CDR3 DNA reads TGCAGTGCTAGAGATCGGCGAGCGGACGCAGATACGCAGTATTTT. As protein: CSARDRRADADTQYF.

This sequence joins TRBV10-3 and TRBJ2-7; 8 positions match TRBD1. This CDR3 has 15 residues. CDR1 is ENHRY and CDR2 is SYGVKD in the germline V gene. The J segment lost 5 bases and the V segment lost 2 bases, leaving 8 bases of the junction unmatched. The CDR3 here is CAISEERTGSHEQYF. The CDR3 bases are TGTGCCATCAGTGAGGAGAGGACAGGGTCCCACGAGCAGTACTTC.

The J gene is TRBJ2-2, the V gene TRBV15, with a tentative D call TRBD1 (7 bases). CDR1 LNHNV and CDR2 YYDKDF come from the germline V gene (reference sequence). The CDR3 is 14 residues long. The germline V and J ends were trimmed by 4 bases and 4 bases, with 10 bases remaining between them. This chain's CDR3 is CATSTGGSTGELFF. The DNA of the CDR3 is TGTGCCACCAGCACAGGGGGGAGCACCGGGGAGCTGTTTTTT.